The 21 T cell receptor beta chains reported below all come from one sample, sequenced in a study of blood T cells in healthy people across ages (dated by TCRdb to the mid-2010s). Library preparation was by 5' RACE. Reads for this sample came from an Illumina HiSeq 2500. A second PCR of 7 to 11 cycles was performed with a sample-barcoded 5' primer and a J-beta primer mix. TCRdb reanalyzed the raw reads on its own, using fastp at Q25 for trimming and MiXCR for clone calling, and kept in-frame beta chains. Rows are combined by CDR3 protein, so each entry shows the most common genes and DNA. The table for this sample lists around 650,000 distinct CDR3 sequences; approximately 29% of them were counted only once. Together, the top ten hold roughly 14% of the sample. Sequenced input: blood. Source of these receptors: a woman older than 75 in good health. Donor details come from another sample of the same person, matched by shared clones.

This clonotype has a handful of counts. The chain uses TRBV19 and TRBJ1-5; D unclear. The CDR3 consists of 14 residues. The germline V and J ends were trimmed by 0 bases and 5 bases, with 8 bases remaining between them. CDR1 and CDR2 (germline): LNHDA, SQIVND (reference sequence). Here the CDR3 reads CASSIDDGYQPQHF. In DNA form, the CDR3 reads TGTGCCAGTAGTATAGATGACGGTTATCAGCCCCAGCATTTT.

This clonotype has ten or more counts. The J gene is TRBJ2-7, the V gene TRBV19; TRBD2 matches 13 bases. This CDR3 is built from 15 residues. The ends lost 5 bases at V and 4 bases at J; junction bases unmatched: 5. Germline CDR1 LNHDA, CDR2 SQIVND (reference sequence). CDR3 in DNA: TGTGCCAGTAGTTCCGGGACTAGCGGGGTATACGAGCAGTACTTC. It specifies CASSSGTSGVYEQYF.

This clonotype was recorded many times. CDR3 residues: CSARTGGLQDQPQHF. CDR3 nucleotides: TGCAGTGCTCGTACAGGGGGCCTTCAAGATCAGCCCCAGCATTTT. V is TRBV20-1 and J is TRBJ1-5, with 9 bases matching TRBD1. This CDR3 has 15 residues. After removal of 5 bases from V and 5 bases from J, the junction contained 10 bases not matched to a gene. CDR1 DFQATT and CDR2 SNEGSKA come from the germline V gene (reference sequence).

This clonotype was recorded at least ten times. In DNA form, the CDR3 reads TGTGCCAGCAGCTTAGGTACTGTGGGAGATACGCAGTATTTT. Translated: CASSLGTVGDTQYF. This sequence joins TRBV11-2 and TRBJ2-3; D call uncertain. Trimming cost V 1 base and J 5 bases, with 10 bases left between them. The CDR3 is 14 amino acids. Germline V gene lookup returns CDR1 SGHAT and CDR2 FQNNGV. Full variable domain (remainder filled in from reference TRBV11-2 and TRBJ2-3): EAGVAQSPRYKIIEKRQSVAFWCNPISGHATLYWYQQILGQGPKLLIQFQNNGVVDDSQLPKDRFSAERLKGVDSTLKIQPAKLEDSAVYLCASSLGTVGDTQYFGPGTRLTVL.

This clonotype was recorded only once. The chain employs TRBV7-8 and TRBJ1-4; 7 positions match TRBD1. V lost 5 bases, J lost 8 bases, and 14 bases stayed unmatched. Germline assignment: CDR1 SGHVS and CDR2 FQNEAQ. This CDR3 region has 16 residues. For the CDR3, the DNA is TGTGCCAGCAGCCGACACCAGACAGGGAATTTGGAAAAACTGTTTTTT. Translated: CASSRHQTGNLEKLFF. The full variable domain, completed using reference TRBV7-8 and TRBJ1-4, is GAGVSQSPRYKVAKRGQDVALRCDPISGHVSLFWYQQALGQGPEFLTYFQNEAQLDKSGLPSDRFFAERPEGSVSTLKIQRTQQEDSAVYLCASSRHQTGNLEKLFFGSGTQLSVL.

The gene calls are TRBV6-1 and TRBJ2-2, with 7 bases matching TRBD1. With V trimmed by 11 bases and J by 2 bases, 8 bases remained unmatched. The CDR3 covers 14 residues. Germline V lookup: CDR1 MNHNS, CDR2 SASEGT. CDR3 residues: CAGMGQRNTGELFF. The CDR3 bases are TGTGCCGGAATGGGACAGCGTAACACCGGGGAGCTGTTTTTT.

A note on this clonotype: The junction differs from germline at one of its ends, possibly a read error. This sequence joins TRBV7-2 and TRBJ2-3, with no clear D. Germline V gives CDR1 SGHTA, CDR2 FQGNSA. This CDR3 is built from 15 residues. The CDR3 nucleotides are TGTGCCGGCAGCTTAGATCGGACCCACACAGATACGCAGTATTTT. It encodes CAGSLDRTHTDTQYF.

Comment on this clonotype: This may arise from a read error, as a much more abundant clone is one base away. The rearrangement joins TRBV3-1 to TRBJ1-2; maybe TRBD1 (6 bases). This CDR3 comprises 15 residues. Germline V lookup: CDR1 LGHDT, CDR2 YNNKEL (reference sequence). CDR3 sequence: CASSPDLGTLYGHTF. In DNA form, the CDR3 reads TGTGCCAGCAGCCCAGACCTCGGGACACTCTATGGCCACACCTTC.

The V call is TRBV5-1, the J call TRBJ2-5; 10 nucleotides match TRBD1. Per germline, CDR1 SGHRS and CDR2 YFSETQ. With V trimmed by 4 bases and J by 11 bases, 14 bases remained unmatched. This CDR3 has 15 residues. Written as DNA, the CDR3 is TGCGCCAGCAGCAAGGGACAGGGGACCTACAATGAGCAGTACTTC. It yields the protein CASSKGQGTYNEQYF.

The table lists this clonotype with many counts. The J gene is TRBJ2-3, the V gene TRBV5-1; maybe TRBD2 (6 bases). From germline, CDR1 is SGHRS and CDR2 YFSETQ. Between the trimmed V and J ends, which lost 1 base and 4 bases, there was a span of 10 bases. There are 14 residues in the CDR3. CDR3 protein: CASSLWGVPDTQYF. In DNA, the CDR3 is TGCGCCAGCAGCTTGTGGGGGGTTCCAGATACGCAGTATTTT.

The rearrangement uses TRBV5-5 and TRBJ1-5; perhaps TRBD1 as D (5 bases). V lost 2 bases and J 4 bases, leaving 10 bases between the germline ends. This CDR3 region has 14 residues. CDR1 SGHKS and CDR2 YYEKEE come from the germline V gene (reference sequence). In DNA, the CDR3 is TGTGCCAGCAGCTTCGAGGGGTGGAATCAGCCCCAGCATTTT. It encodes CASSFEGWNQPQHF.

This chain uses TRBV7-3 with TRBJ2-1, with D possibly being TRBD1 (6 bases). The CDR3 is 14 residues long. From germline, CDR1 is SGHTA and CDR2 FQGTGA. Trimming cost V 5 bases and J 4 bases, with 12 bases left between them. The CDR3, as DNA: TGTGCCAGCAGCATCACAGGGATATACAATGAGCAGTTCTTC. Amino acids: CASSITGIYNEQFF.

This clonotype occurred many times. This rearrangement joins TRBV27 to TRBJ1-5; unclear D gene. CDR1 is MNHEY and CDR2 is SMNVEV in the germline V gene (reference sequence). The CDR3 runs 15 residues. Deletions cut 6 bases from V and 3 bases from J, with 15 bases between. CDR3 coding DNA: TGTGCCAGCAGACCTCTGGCGAGGGTCAATCAGCCCCAGCATTTT. The encoded protein is CASRPLARVNQPQHF.

The V and J genes are TRBV19 and TRBJ1-1; maybe TRBD1 (5 bases). V lost 1 base and J lost 1, with 7 bases in between. Germline V gives CDR1 LNHDA, CDR2 SQIVND (reference sequence). CDR3 length equals 14 residues. CDR3 nucleotides: TGTGCCAGTAGTATAGCTGGGGGGAACACTGAAGCTTTCTTT. It codes for CASSIAGGNTEAFF.

This clonotype was detected ten times or more. This chain joins TRBV7-3 and TRBJ2-7, with D maybe TRBD1 (5 bases). This CDR3 contains 13 residues. V was pared by 5 bases and J by 5 bases, with 13 bases between. Germline assignment: CDR1 SGHTA and CDR2 FQGTGA. The CDR3 region is CASSVQGSHEQYF. As DNA, the CDR3 is TGTGCCAGCAGCGTTCAGGGTTCCCACGAGCAGTACTTC.

This clonotype was detected many times. V and J are TRBV3-1 and TRBJ1-2; 11 nucleotides agree with TRBD1. Trimming took 4 bases from V and 3 from J; bases not matched to a gene: 7. CDR1 is LGHDT and CDR2 is YNNKEL in the germline V gene (reference sequence). This CDR3 has 16 amino acids. The CDR3 loop reads CASSPGPGQGDYGYTF. In nucleotides, the CDR3 is TGTGCCAGCAGCCCAGGTCCGGGACAGGGGGACTATGGCTACACCTTC.

The sample holds many counts of this clonotype. The chain links TRBV5-6 to TRBJ1-2; no reliable D call. The V gene's germline CDR1 is SGHDT and CDR2 YYEEEE. The CDR3 loop spans 17 amino acids. V lost 4 bases and J lost 4, with 23 bases in between. The CDR3 region has the DNA TGTGCCAGCAGCGATAGGGCCGGCGTTTGGCGCCTCTATGGCTACACCTTC. It translates to CASSDRAGVWRLYGYTF.

The J gene is TRBJ1-1, the V gene TRBV7-3, with D tentatively TRBD1 (5 bases). The germline CDR1 and CDR2 sequences are SGHTA and FQGTGA. Between the trimmed V and J ends, which lost 5 bases and 7 bases, there was a span of 14 bases. The CDR3 extends over 13 amino acids. CDR3: CASSRGPGLEAFF. The CDR3 nucleotides read TGTGCCAGCAGCCGGGGCCCGGGGCTTGAAGCTTTCTTT.

The chain joins TRBV4-2 to TRBJ2-7; a weak D match, TRBD2 (5 bases). This CDR3 is built from 17 residues. Looked up from germline, CDR1 is LGHNA and CDR2 is YNFKEQ. V was trimmed by 0 bases and J by 3 bases, leaving 18 bases between them. The DNA of the CDR3 is TGTGCCAGCAGCCAAGATGGAGTGGTGGCGGGTTTCTACGAGCAGTACTTC. Its translation: CASSQDGVVAGFYEQYF.

This clonotype was seen a few times. The V gene is TRBV6-1, the J gene TRBJ2-1; weak D call: TRBD1 (6 bases). Germline V gene data show CDR1 as MNHNS and CDR2 as SASEGT. Trimming stripped 7 bases from V and 8 bases from J, with 27 bases between. This CDR3 has 17 residues. The CDR3 DNA follows: TGTGCCAGCACCACTCAGGGGTCTCAAGGGGTCAGCCATGAGCAGTTCTTC. It translates to CASTTQGSQGVSHEQFF.

Only one count was recorded for this clonotype. Here the CDR3 DNA reads TGCAGTGCTAGAATCCTCCGGGGATTCATGAACACTGAAGCTTTCTTT. Amino acid sequence: CSARILRGFMNTEAFF. The chain carries TRBV20-1 and TRBJ1-1; D uncertain. CDR3 length: 16 residues. V was pared by 2 bases and J by 0 bases, with 16 bases between. Germline V gene sequence: CDR1 DFQATT, CDR2 SNEGSKA (reference sequence).